These 27 T cell receptor beta chains were sequenced from one sample in a study of blood T cell repertoires in COVID-19. Using immunoSEQ multiplex PCR, the repertoire was profiled, and TCRdb retains in-frame clones only, with some absent. The sample lists about half a million clones, 80% to 90% occurring once. Input material: peripheral blood. These TCRs come from a man aged 18-30 years with COVID-19, enrolled during active disease.

The V and J genes are TRBV18 and TRBJ1-2, with no clear D. In germline, CDR1 is KGHSH, CDR2 LQKENI. Deletions cut 2 bases from V and 6 bases from J, with 4 bases between. The CDR3 contains 11 residues. CDR3 sequence (DNA): TGTGCCAGCTCACCAGGAGATGGCTACACCTTC. This translates into CASSPGDGYTF. The full variable domain, its missing parts supplied by reference TRBV18 and TRBJ1-2, is NAGVMQNPRHLVRRRGQEARLRCSPMKGHSHVYWYRQLPEEGLKFMVYLQKENIIDESGMPKERFSAEFPKEGPSILRIQQVVRGDSAAYFCASSPGDGYTFGSGTRLTVV.

This chain connects TRBV5-1 to TRBJ2-2; 10 bases are a match to TRBD1. Germline trimming cut 4 bases from V and 7 bases from J; bases unmatched to any gene: 7. In germline, CDR1 is SGHRS, CDR2 YFSETQ. This CDR3 region has 15 residues. The CDR3 coding sequence is TGCGCCAGCAGCCTATCCGGGACAGGGGACGGGGAGCTGTTTTTT. It yields the protein CASSLSGTGDGELFF.

The chain employs TRBV7-8 and TRBJ1-5; no clear D. The V end lost 10 bases, the J end lost 5 bases, and 15 bases lay between the germline ends. The CDR3 is 13 amino acids. CDR1 SGHVS and CDR2 FQNEAQ come from the germline V gene. The CDR3 DNA follows: TGTGCCACCCGCGCGTCCAGCGATCAGCCCCAGCATTTT. Protein product: CATRASSDQPQHF. Full variable domain (outside the CDR3, taken from reference TRBV7-8 and TRBJ1-5): GAGVSQSPRYKVAKRGQDVALRCDPISGHVSLFWYQQALGQGPEFLTYFQNEAQLDKSGLPSDRFFAERPEGSVSTLKIQRTQQEDSAVYLCATRASSDQPQHFGDGTRLSIL.

The chain carries TRBV7-9 and TRBJ2-7; tentatively, D is TRBD2 (5 bases). From germline, CDR1 is SEHNR and CDR2 FQNEAQ (reference sequence). With 0 bases removed from V and 0 bases from J, the gap between germline ends came to 9 bases. CDR3 size: 15 residues. CDR3 protein: CASSLAPGSSYEQYF. CDR3 nucleotide sequence: TGTGCCAGCAGCTTAGCCCCGGGGAGCTCCTACGAGCAGTACTTC.

This chain connects TRBV6-5 to TRBJ2-7, with 10 bases lining up with TRBD2. CDR3 length: 15 amino acids. V shed 2 bases and J 2 bases; nucleotides not matched to a gene: 3. Looked up from germline, CDR1 is MNHEY and CDR2 is SVGAGI. As DNA, the CDR3 is TGTGCCAGCAGTTACGCGACTAGCGGGCCCTACGAGCAGTACTTC. This encodes CASSYATSGPYEQYF.

This chain links TRBV7-2 with TRBJ2-3, with D tentatively TRBD2 (5 bases). Deletions cut 3 bases from V and 6 bases from J, with 10 bases between. Germline values: CDR1 SGHTA, CDR2 FQGNSA. CDR3 length: 13 amino acids. CDR3 protein: CASSLTLVDTQYF. CDR3 nucleotides: TGTGCCAGCAGCTTGACACTAGTCGATACGCAGTATTTT.

The chain recombines TRBV30 with TRBJ1-4, with 8 bases fitting TRBD1. The CDR3 is 14 residues long. V lost 2 bases to trimming and J lost 7 bases; unmatched junction nucleotides: 6. CDR1 is GTSNPN and CDR2 is SVGIG in the germline V gene (reference sequence). CDR3 sequence: CAWSPGQGSEKLFF. CDR3 bases: TGTGCCTGGAGTCCTGGACAGGGAAGTGAAAAACTGTTTTTT.

Only a few counts were recorded for this clone. The genes are TRBV7-3 and TRBJ2-2; 9 nucleotides agree with TRBD2. J gave up 4 bases and V 6 bases, and 6 bases lay outside the gene matches. Germline V gene data show CDR1 as SGHTA and CDR2 as FQGTGA. The CDR3 has 15 amino acids. The CDR3 DNA reads TGTGCCAGCAGGGCGCTAGCGGGGACCACCGGGGAGCTGTTTTTT. It encodes CASRALAGTTGELFF. The full variable domain, with the rest looked up from reference TRBV7-3 and TRBJ2-2, is GAGVSQTPSNKVTEKGKYVELRCDPISGHTALYWYRQSLGQGPEFLIYFQGTGAADDSGLPNDRFFAVRPEGSVSTLKIQRTERGDSAVYLCASRALAGTTGELFFGEGSRLTVL.

V is TRBV5-4 and J is TRBJ1-6, with D perhaps matching TRBD1 (6 bases). The CDR3 has 17 amino acids. V lost 2 bases to trimming and J lost 1 base, with 13 bases between them. Germline values: CDR1 SGHNT, CDR2 YYREEE (reference sequence). This CDR3 reads CASSFNTGNSYNSPLHF. CDR3 nucleotide sequence: TGTGCCAGCAGCTTTAATACAGGGAATTCCTATAATTCACCCCTCCACTTT.

The gene calls are TRBV3-1 (or the pseudogene TRBV3-2) and TRBJ1-3; 9 nucleotides agree with TRBD1. The CDR3 sequence is 16 residues long. With 4 bases clipped from V and 0 bases from J, the junction kept 4 bases outside the gene matches. Germline V gene sequence: CDR1 LGHDT, CDR2 YNNKEL (reference sequence). The CDR3 sequence: CASSLGTGSSGNTIYF. In nucleotides, the CDR3 is TGTGCCAGCAGCCTCGGGACAGGGTCCTCTGGAAACACCATATATTTT.

This rearrangement joins TRBV27 to TRBJ1-5; 8 bases are a match to TRBD1. This CDR3 has 15 residues. Germline V gives CDR1 MNHEY, CDR2 SMNVEV (reference sequence). V shed 2 bases, J shed 4 bases, and the junction held 4 bases outside the gene matches. CDR3 in amino acids: CASSLTGGGNQPQHF. Written as DNA, the CDR3 is TGTGCCAGCAGTTTAACAGGGGGAGGGAATCAGCCCCAGCATTTT.

Written as DNA, the CDR3 is TGTGCCAGCAGCTCAATCGGCATTCAGTACTTC. Amino acids: CASSSIGIQYF. The chain is built from TRBV11-2 and TRBJ2-4, with D hard to call. Deletions cut 4 bases from V and 9 bases from J, with 7 bases between. This CDR3 has 11 residues. In germline, CDR1 is SGHAT, CDR2 FQNNGV.

V gene TRBV6-1 combines with J gene TRBJ1-1; unclear D gene. The CDR3 sequence is 16 residues long. Trimming removed 3 bases at V and 0 bases at J, with 14 bases between. From germline, CDR1 is MNHNS and CDR2 SASEGT. The CDR3 reads CASSDGIFGMNTEAFF. In DNA form, the CDR3 reads TGTGCCAGCAGTGATGGCATTTTTGGCATGAACACTGAAGCTTTCTTT.

This clone was observed a single time. The chain recombines TRBV5-1 with TRBJ2-3, with a tentative D call TRBD2 (5 bases). V lost 1 base, J lost 0 bases, and 9 bases lay in between. The length of the CDR3 is 15 residues. The germline gives CDR1 SGHRS, CDR2 YFSETQ. The CDR3 loop is CASSLTRASTDTQYF. The DNA of the CDR3 is TGCGCCAGCAGCTTGACGAGGGCTAGCACAGATACGCAGTATTTT.

As concerns this clone: Other DNA sequences in this sample translate to the same CDR3. The V call is TRBV18, the J call TRBJ2-3; D may be TRBD2 (6 bases). Trimming removed 3 bases from V and 3 bases from J, with 13 bases in between. CDR1 is KGHSH and CDR2 is LQKENI in the germline V gene. The CDR3 is made up of 15 amino acids. The CDR3 DNA reads as TGTGCCAGCTCACCGGGGACTTCCGGGACAGATACGCAGTATTTT. Translated: CASSPGTSGTDTQYF.

The rearrangement joins TRBV7-9 to TRBJ2-1, with a weak D call TRBD2 (5 bases). Trimming took 4 bases from V and 9 from J, leaving 13 bases between them. CDR3 size: 13 residues. Germline CDR1 SEHNR, CDR2 FQNEAQ (reference sequence). CDR3 nucleotide sequence: TGTGCCAGCAGCTCGGAGGCGCGCATTGAGCAGTTCTTC. Translated: CASSSEARIEQFF.

This sequence joins TRBV7-2 and TRBJ2-7, with D maybe TRBD2 (6 bases). The CDR3 spans 15 residues. Germline assignment: CDR1 SGHTA and CDR2 FQGNSA. The V end was cut by 7 bases, the J end by 1 base, with 17 bases between. The DNA of the CDR3 is TGTGCCAGCATCCCCGGCCCGGGGGATTCCTACGAGCAGTACTTC. Residues: CASIPGPGDSYEQYF.

The chain carries TRBV11-2 and TRBJ1-3; D is unresolved. Per germline, CDR1 SGHAT and CDR2 FQNNGV. Deletions cut 5 bases from V and 0 bases from J, with 8 bases between. This CDR3 is built from 14 residues. The CDR3 DNA is TGTGCCAGCAGCGCGGTCGTCTCTGGAAACACCATATATTTT. This gives the protein CASSAVVSGNTIYF.

The V call is TRBV4-1, the J call TRBJ2-7; D is possibly TRBD1 (6 bases). The CDR3 has 13 residues. V was pared by 5 bases and J by 2 bases, with 10 bases between. The germline V gene encodes CDR1 MGHRA and CDR2 YSYEKL. In DNA, the CDR3 is TGCGCCAGCAGCATTAGGACAGCCTACGAGCAGTACTTC. Its translation is CASSIRTAYEQYF.

The gene calls are TRBV27 and TRBJ2-1; TRBD1 matches 7 bases. Germline CDR1 is MNHEY and CDR2 is SMNVEV (reference sequence). The CDR3 runs to 14 residues. Losses at the gene ends were 1 base for V and 7 bases for J; bases not matched to a gene: 4. The DNA for the CDR3 is TGTGCCAGCAGTTTATTCGGGACAGCAAATGAGCAGTTCTTC. Translation: CASSLFGTANEQFF.

A few counts support this clone. The chain joins TRBV25-1 to TRBJ1-1; tentatively, D is TRBD1 (6 bases). The CDR3 has 15 residues. The ends were cut back, 1 base at V and 3 bases at J, with 12 bases in the middle. Germline V CDR1 and CDR2: MGHDK, SYGVNS. The CDR3 here is CASSEFGGPDTEAFF. CDR3 DNA: TGTGCCAGCAGTGAATTCGGGGGGCCGGACACTGAAGCTTTCTTT.

The J gene is TRBJ2-7, the V gene TRBV10-3, with D possibly matching TRBD2 (6 bases). This CDR3 region has 11 residues. Trimming pared 7 bases from V and 4 bases from J, leaving 8 bases between. The V gene's germline CDR1 is ENHRY and CDR2 SYGVKD. This CDR3 is CAINGGYEQYF. For the CDR3, the DNA is TGTGCCATCAACGGAGGGTACGAGCAGTACTTC.

This sequence joins TRBV30 and TRBJ1-1; 7 nucleotides agree with TRBD1. CDR1 GTSNPN and CDR2 SVGIG come from the germline V gene (reference sequence). J lost 11 bases, V lost 1 base, and 13 bases had no gene match. This CDR3 region has 14 residues. In DNA form, the CDR3 reads TGTGCCTGGAGTGCCGGGACAGAGGATCTTTCGGCTTTCTTT. It encodes CAWSAGTEDLSAFF. Supplemented by reference TRBV30 and TRBJ1-1, the full variable domain reads SQTIHQWPATLVQPVGSPLSLECTVEGTSNPNLYWYRQAAGRGLQLLFYSVGIGQISSEVPQNLSASRPQDRQFILSSKKLLLSDSGFYLCAWSAGTEDLSAFFGQGTRLTVV.

V is TRBV5-6 and J is TRBJ2-7; TRBD1 might be the D (6 bases). Trimming removed 1 base from V and 4 bases from J, with 12 bases in between. Germline loops: CDR1 SGHDT, CDR2 YYEEEE. CDR3 length equals 14 residues. CDR3: CASSLTGQTYEQYF. The CDR3 nucleotides are TGTGCCAGCAGCTTGACAGGACAGACTTACGAGCAGTACTTC.

This chain connects TRBV18 to TRBJ1-5, with D maybe TRBD1 (5 bases). The CDR3 loop spans 15 amino acids. Germline V gives CDR1 KGHSH, CDR2 LQKENI. Trimming shortened V by 4 bases and J by 1 base, and 11 bases separated the two germline ends. DNA for the CDR3: TGTGCCAGCTCACAGCTGGAGGGGAGCAATCAGCCCCAGCATTTT. It is translated as CASSQLEGSNQPQHF.

The rearrangement joins TRBV7-6 to TRBJ1-5; TRBD1 might be the D (5 bases). CDR3 length: 13 amino acids. The germline gives CDR1 SGHVS, CDR2 FNYEAQ. V lost 1 base and J lost 11, with 12 bases in between. In DNA, the CDR3 is TGTGCCAGCAGCTTAGTAACTACAGGAACCCAGCATTTT. This translates into CASSLVTTGTQHF.

The chain joins TRBV7-6 to TRBJ2-7, with a tentative D call TRBD2 (6 bases). This CDR3 has 15 amino acids. CDR1 is SGHVS and CDR2 is FNYEAQ in the germline V gene. The ends were cut back, 1 base at V and 2 bases at J, with 12 bases in the middle. CDR3 nucleotide sequence: TGTGCCAGCAGCTTAGGTCAGGGAGGCCCCTACGAGCAGTACTTC. Encoded protein: CASSLGQGGPYEQYF.